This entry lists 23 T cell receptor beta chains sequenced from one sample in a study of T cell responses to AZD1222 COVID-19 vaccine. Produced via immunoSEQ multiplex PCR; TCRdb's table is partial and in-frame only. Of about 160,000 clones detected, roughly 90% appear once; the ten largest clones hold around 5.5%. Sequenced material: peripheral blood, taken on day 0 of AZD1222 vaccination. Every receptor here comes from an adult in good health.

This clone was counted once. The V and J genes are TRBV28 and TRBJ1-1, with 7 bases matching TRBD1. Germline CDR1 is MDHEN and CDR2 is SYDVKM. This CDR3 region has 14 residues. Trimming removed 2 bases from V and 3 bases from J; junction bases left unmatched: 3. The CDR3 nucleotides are TGTGCCAGCAGTTTAACCAGGGGGTACACTGAAGCTTTCTTT. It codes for CASSLTRGYTEAFF.

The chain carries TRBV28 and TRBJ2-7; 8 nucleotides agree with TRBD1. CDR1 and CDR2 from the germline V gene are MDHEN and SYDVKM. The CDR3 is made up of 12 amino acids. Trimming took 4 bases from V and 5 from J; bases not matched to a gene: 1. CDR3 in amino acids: CASSSTGDEQYF. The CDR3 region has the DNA TGTGCCAGCAGTTCGACAGGGGACGAGCAGTACTTC.

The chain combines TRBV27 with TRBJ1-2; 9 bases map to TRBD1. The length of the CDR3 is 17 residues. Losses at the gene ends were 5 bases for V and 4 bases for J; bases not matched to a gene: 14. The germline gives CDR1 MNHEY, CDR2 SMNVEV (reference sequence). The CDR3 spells CASSLRPGQGVTYGYTF. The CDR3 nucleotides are TGTGCCAGCAGTCTACGACCGGGACAGGGAGTTACCTATGGCTACACCTTC.

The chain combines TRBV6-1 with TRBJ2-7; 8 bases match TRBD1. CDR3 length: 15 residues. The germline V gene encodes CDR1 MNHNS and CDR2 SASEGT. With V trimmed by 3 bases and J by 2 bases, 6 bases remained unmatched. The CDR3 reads CASSDPKTGAYEQYF. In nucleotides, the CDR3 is TGTGCCAGCAGTGATCCTAAGACAGGGGCCTACGAGCAGTACTTC.

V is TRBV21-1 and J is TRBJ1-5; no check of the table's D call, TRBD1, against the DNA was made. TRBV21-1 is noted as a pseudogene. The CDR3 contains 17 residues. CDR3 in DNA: TGTGCCACCCAAGCGACAGGGATCGAGTTTAGCAATCAGCCCCAGCATTTT. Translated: CATQATGIEFSNQPQHF.

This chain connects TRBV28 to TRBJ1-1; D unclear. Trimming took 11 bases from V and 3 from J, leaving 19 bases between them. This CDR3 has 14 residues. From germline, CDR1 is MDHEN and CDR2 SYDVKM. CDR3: CAGSTPGMDTEAFF. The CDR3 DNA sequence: TGTGCCGGCTCAACCCCGGGGATGGACACTGAAGCTTTCTTT.

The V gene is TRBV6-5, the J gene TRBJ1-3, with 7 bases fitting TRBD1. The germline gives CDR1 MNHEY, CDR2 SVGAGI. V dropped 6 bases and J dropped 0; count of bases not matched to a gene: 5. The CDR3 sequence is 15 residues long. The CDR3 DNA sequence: TGTGCCAGCAGCCGACAGGGAGACTCTGGAAACACCATATATTTT. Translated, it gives CASSRQGDSGNTIYF.

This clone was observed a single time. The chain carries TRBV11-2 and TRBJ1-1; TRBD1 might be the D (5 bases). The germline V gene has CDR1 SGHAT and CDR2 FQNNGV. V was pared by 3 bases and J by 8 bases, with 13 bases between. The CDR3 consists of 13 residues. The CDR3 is CASSFDRLQEAFF. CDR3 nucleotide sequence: TGTGCCAGCAGCTTTGACAGATTGCAGGAAGCTTTCTTT.

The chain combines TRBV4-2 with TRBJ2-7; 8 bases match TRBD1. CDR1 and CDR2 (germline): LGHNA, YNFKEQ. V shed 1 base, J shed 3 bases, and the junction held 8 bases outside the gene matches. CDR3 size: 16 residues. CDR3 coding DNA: TGTGCCAGCAGCCAAGGCGGGACAGGTCTAAACTACGAGCAGTACTTC. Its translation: CASSQGGTGLNYEQYF.

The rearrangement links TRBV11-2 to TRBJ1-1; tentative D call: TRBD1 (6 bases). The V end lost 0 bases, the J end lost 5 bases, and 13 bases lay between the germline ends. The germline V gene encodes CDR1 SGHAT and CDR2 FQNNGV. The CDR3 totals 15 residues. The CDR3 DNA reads TGTGCCAGCAGCTTAGAAAGAGGGGGGAGGACTGAAGCTTTCTTT. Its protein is CASSLERGGRTEAFF.

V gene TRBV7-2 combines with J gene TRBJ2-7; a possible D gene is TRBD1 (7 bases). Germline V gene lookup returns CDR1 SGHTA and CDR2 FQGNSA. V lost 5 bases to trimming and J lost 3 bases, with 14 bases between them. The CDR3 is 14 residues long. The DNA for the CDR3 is TGTGCCAGCAGCCAACAGGGGACTCTCTACGAGCAGTACTTC. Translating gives CASSQQGTLYEQYF.

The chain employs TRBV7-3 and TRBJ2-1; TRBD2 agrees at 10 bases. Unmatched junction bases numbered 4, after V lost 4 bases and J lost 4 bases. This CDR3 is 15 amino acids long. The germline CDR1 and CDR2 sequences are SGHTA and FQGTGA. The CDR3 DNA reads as TGTGCCAGCAGCTACGGACTAGCGGTATACAATGAGCAGTTCTTC. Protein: CASSYGLAVYNEQFF. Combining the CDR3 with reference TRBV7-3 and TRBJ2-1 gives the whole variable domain GAGVSQTPSNKVTEKGKYVELRCDPISGHTALYWYRQSLGQGPEFLIYFQGTGAADDSGLPNDRFFAVRPEGSVSTLKIQRTERGDSAVYLCASSYGLAVYNEQFFGPGTRLTVL.

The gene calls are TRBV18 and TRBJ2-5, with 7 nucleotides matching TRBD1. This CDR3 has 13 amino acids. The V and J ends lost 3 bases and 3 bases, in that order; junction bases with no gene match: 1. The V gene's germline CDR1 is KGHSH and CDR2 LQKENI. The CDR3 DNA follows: TGTGCCAGCTCACCCGACAGGGAAGAGACCCAGTACTTC. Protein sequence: CASSPDREETQYF.

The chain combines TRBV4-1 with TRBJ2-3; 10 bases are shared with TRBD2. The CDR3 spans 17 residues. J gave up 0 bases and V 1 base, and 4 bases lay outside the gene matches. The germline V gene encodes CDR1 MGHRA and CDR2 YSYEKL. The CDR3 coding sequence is TGCGCCAGCAGCCAAGTCGGGACTAGCGCCAGCACAGATACGCAGTATTTT. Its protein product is CASSQVGTSASTDTQYF.

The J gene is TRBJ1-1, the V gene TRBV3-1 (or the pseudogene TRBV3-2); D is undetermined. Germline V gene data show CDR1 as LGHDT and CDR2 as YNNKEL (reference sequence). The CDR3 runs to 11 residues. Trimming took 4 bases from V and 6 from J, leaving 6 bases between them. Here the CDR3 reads CASSLGSEAFF. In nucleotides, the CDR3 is TGTGCCAGCAGCCTTGGGTCTGAAGCTTTCTTT.

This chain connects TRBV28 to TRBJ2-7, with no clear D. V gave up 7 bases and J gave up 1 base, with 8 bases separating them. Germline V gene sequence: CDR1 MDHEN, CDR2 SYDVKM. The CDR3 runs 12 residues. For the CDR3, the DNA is TGTGCCAGCACCAGTACTTCCTACGAGCAGTACTTC. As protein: CASTSTSYEQYF. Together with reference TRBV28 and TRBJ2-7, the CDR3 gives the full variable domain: DVKVTQSSRYLVKRTGEKVFLECVQDMDHENMFWYRQDPGLGLRLIYFSYDVKMKEKGDIPEGYSVSREKKERFSLILESASTNQTSMYLCASTSTSYEQYFGPGTRLTVT.

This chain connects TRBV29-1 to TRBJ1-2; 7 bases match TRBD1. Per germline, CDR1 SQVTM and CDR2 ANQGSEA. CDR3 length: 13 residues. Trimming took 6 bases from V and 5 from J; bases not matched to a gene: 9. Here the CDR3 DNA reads TGCAGCGTCGAGGACAGGTGGGAGTATGGCTACACCTTC. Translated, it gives CSVEDRWEYGYTF. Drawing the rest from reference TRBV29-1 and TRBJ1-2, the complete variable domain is SAVISQKPSRDICQRGTSLTIQCQVDSQVTMMFWYRQQPGQSLTLIATANQGSEATYESGFVIDKFPISRPNLTFSTLTVSNMSPEDSSIYLCSVEDRWEYGYTFGSGTRLTVV.

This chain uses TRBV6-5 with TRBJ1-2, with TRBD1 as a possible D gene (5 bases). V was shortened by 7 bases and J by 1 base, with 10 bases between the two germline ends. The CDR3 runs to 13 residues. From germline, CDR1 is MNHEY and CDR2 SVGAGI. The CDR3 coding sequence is TGTGCCAGCACCTTGGGGGTTAACTATGGCTACACCTTC. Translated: CASTLGVNYGYTF.

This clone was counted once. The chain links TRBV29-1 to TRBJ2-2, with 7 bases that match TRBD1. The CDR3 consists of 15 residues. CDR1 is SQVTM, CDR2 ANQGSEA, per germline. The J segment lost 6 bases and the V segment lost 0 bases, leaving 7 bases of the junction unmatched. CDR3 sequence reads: CSVEDPQQGSGELFF. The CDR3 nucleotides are TGCAGCGTTGAAGACCCACAACAGGGGTCCGGGGAGCTGTTTTTT.

This CDR3 is CASSFRDRSNNQPQHF. For the CDR3, the DNA is TGTGCCAGCAGCTTTCGGGACAGAAGTAATAATCAGCCCCAGCATTTT. V gene TRBV5-6 combines with J gene TRBJ1-5; TRBD1 matches at 7 bases. V shed 2 bases and J 4 bases; nucleotides not matched to a gene: 9. There are 16 residues in the CDR3. Germline assignment: CDR1 SGHDT and CDR2 YYEEEE.

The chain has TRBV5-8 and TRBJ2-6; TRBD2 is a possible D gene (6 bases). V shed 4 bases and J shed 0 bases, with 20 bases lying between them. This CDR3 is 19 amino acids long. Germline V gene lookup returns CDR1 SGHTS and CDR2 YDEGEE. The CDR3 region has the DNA TGTGCCAGCAGCCTAACCCAGGGACTGTCGATCTCTGGGGCCAACGTCCTGACTTTC. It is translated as CASSLTQGLSISGANVLTF.

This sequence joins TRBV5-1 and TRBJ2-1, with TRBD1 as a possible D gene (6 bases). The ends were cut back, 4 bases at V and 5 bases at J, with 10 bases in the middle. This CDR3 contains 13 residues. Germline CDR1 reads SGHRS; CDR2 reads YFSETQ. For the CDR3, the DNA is TGCGCCAGCAGCGTCGGACAGAACAATGAGCAGTTCTTC. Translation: CASSVGQNNEQFF.

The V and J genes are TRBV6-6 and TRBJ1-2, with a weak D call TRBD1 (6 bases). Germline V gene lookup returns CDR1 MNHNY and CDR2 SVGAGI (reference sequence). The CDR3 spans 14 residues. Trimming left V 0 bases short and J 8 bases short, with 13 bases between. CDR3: CASSYSTTGWGYTF. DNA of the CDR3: TGTGCCAGCAGTTACTCGACGACAGGATGGGGCTACACCTTC.